This T cell receptor (beta chain) is from a study of OX40 agonist ivuxolimab in advanced cancers. For the study at large: The patients received agonistic anti-OX40 (CD134) antibody ivuxolimab. Subjects had a mean age of around 63 years, with a range of roughly 23 to 80; around 84% were male. General study findings and limits: Undetermined was the antigen specificity of the expanded peripheral T cells. Expanded clones were, on average, more numerous among CD8+ T cells than CD4+.

On this clone itself: Its matching antigen is unknown.

Here immunoSEQ multiplex PCR was the method, and the copy in TCRdb shows in-frame clones only, minus some. This table has approximately 97,000 clones, roughly 90% appearing once. Sequencing used CD4+ or CD8+ T cells sorted from blood, obtained in a trial of the OX40 agonist ivuxolimab. The TCR sequence derives from an adult with an advanced solid tumor such as melanoma, head and neck, liver or kidney cancer.

The CDR3 spells CASSLAGTGASGANVLTF. CDR3 DNA: TGCGCCAGCAGCTTGGCCGGGACGGGGGCCTCTGGGGCCAACGTCCTGACTTTC. The chain is built from TRBV5-1 and TRBJ2-6, with D possibly called TRBD1 or TRBD2 (6 bases each). V shed 0 bases and J shed 0 bases, with 13 bases lying between them. The germline V gene has CDR1 SGHRS and CDR2 YFSETQ. The CDR3 runs to 18 residues.